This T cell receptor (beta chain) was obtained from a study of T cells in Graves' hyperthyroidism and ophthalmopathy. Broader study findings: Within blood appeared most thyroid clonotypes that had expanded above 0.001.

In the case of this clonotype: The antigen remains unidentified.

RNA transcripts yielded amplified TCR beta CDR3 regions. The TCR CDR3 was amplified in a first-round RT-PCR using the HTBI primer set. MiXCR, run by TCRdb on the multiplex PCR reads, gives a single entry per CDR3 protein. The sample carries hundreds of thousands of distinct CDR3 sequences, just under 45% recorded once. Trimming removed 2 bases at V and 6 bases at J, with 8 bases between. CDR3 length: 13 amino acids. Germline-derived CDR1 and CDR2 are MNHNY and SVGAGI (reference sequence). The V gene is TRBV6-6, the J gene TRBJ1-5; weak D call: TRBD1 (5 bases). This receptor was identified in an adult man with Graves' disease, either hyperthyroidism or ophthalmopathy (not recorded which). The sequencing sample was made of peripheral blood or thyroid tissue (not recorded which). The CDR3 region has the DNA TGTGCCAGCAGTTACCAGGGCACTCAGCCCCAGCATTTT. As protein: CASSYQGTQPQHF.